A single sample gave rise to the 20 T cell receptor beta chains below, sequenced in a study of blood T cell repertoires in COVID-19. The repertoire was sequenced with immunoSEQ multiplex PCR; TCRdb's copy has only in-frame clones and lacks some. The data show 350,000 or so clones, 80% to 90% seen once. Sequencing input: peripheral blood. The source of these receptors is a woman aged 25 to 39 with COVID-19, enrolled during active disease.

This chain links TRBV9 with TRBJ2-7, with D tentatively TRBD2 (6 bases). Per germline, CDR1 SGDLS and CDR2 YYNGEE. The V and J ends lost 4 bases and 0 bases respectively, with 14 bases between them. The CDR3 runs 15 residues. Here the CDR3 reads CASSPSPSVSYEQYF. In nucleotides, the CDR3 is TGTGCCAGCAGCCCTTCTCCTAGCGTCTCCTACGAGCAGTACTTC.

The rearrangement links TRBV19 to TRBJ2-5; 7 bases agree with TRBD1. The CDR3 covers 14 residues. Losses at the gene ends were 6 bases for V and 2 bases for J; bases not matched to a gene: 6. CDR1 LNHDA and CDR2 SQIVND come from the germline V gene (reference sequence). CDR3: CASSPQGWQETQYF. DNA of the CDR3: TGTGCCAGTAGCCCACAGGGGTGGCAAGAGACCCAGTACTTC.

The gene calls are TRBV15 and TRBJ1-4; 7 bases match TRBD1. Trimming cost V 3 bases and J 8 bases; bases outside gene matches: 3. The CDR3 consists of 13 residues. Germline V lookup: CDR1 LNHNV, CDR2 YYDKDF (reference sequence). CDR3 in DNA: TGTGCCACCAGCAGTCAGGGGGGCGAAAAACTGTTTTTT. This encodes CATSSQGGEKLFF.

V gene TRBV7-9 combines with J gene TRBJ1-5; 8 bases map to TRBD1. The CDR3 loop spans 16 amino acids. CDR1 is SEHNR, CDR2 FQNEAQ, per germline (reference sequence). Germline trimming cut 5 bases from V and 6 bases from J; bases unmatched to any gene: 12. CDR3 bases: TGTGCCAGCAGCCTTGGGGAGGCAGGGGGCCTTCAGCCCCAGCATTTT. Amino acid sequence: CASSLGEAGGLQPQHF.

This clone occurred once. The J gene is TRBJ1-1, the V gene TRBV28; no clear D gene. The CDR3 contains 13 residues. Trimming cost V 5 bases and J 7 bases, with 14 bases left between them. The germline gives CDR1 MDHEN, CDR2 SYDVKM. CDR3: CASSTWTAGEAFF. The DNA of the CDR3 is TGTGCCAGCAGTACCTGGACGGCGGGTGAAGCTTTCTTT.

The chain carries TRBV7-2 and TRBJ2-7; the match to TRBD2 covers 9 bases. Germline trimming cut 1 base from V and 0 bases from J; bases unmatched to any gene: 1. The CDR3 sequence is 15 residues long. The germline gives CDR1 SGHTA, CDR2 FQGNSA. The CDR3 is CASSLDSGSSYEQYF. CDR3 coding DNA: TGTGCCAGCAGCTTAGATAGCGGGAGCTCCTACGAGCAGTACTTC. Drawing the rest from reference TRBV7-2 and TRBJ2-7, the complete variable domain is GAGVSQSPSNKVTEKGKDVELRCDPISGHTALYWYRQSLGQGLEFLIYFQGNSAPDKSGLPSDRFSAERTGGSVSTLTIQRTQQEDSAVYLCASSLDSGSSYEQYFGPGTRLTVT.

V is TRBV7-9 and J is TRBJ1-2; D uncertain. This CDR3 is built from 13 residues. Trimming left V 5 bases short and J 3 bases short, with 10 bases between. Germline-derived CDR1 and CDR2 are SEHNR and FQNEAQ (reference sequence). DNA of the CDR3: TGTGCCAGCAGCCTCTCGACTGACTATGGCTACACCTTC. Translating gives CASSLSTDYGYTF. The entire variable domain, with the rest obtained from reference TRBV7-9 and TRBJ1-2, is as follows: DTGVSQNPRHKITKRGQNVTFRCDPISEHNRLYWYRQTLGQGPEFLTYFQNEAQLEKSRLLSDRFSAERPKGSFSTLEIQRTEQGDSAMYLCASSLSTDYGYTFGSGTRLTVV.

The genes are TRBV18 and TRBJ2-5; the match to TRBD1 covers 8 bases. J lost 2 bases, V lost 3 bases, and 11 bases had no gene match. Germline lookup yields CDR1 KGHSH and CDR2 LQKENI. CDR3 length equals 17 residues. The CDR3 sequence is CASSPGETGVGQETQYF. In DNA, the CDR3 is TGTGCCAGCTCACCGGGTGAGACAGGGGTGGGGCAAGAGACCCAGTACTTC.

The V gene is TRBV11-2, the J gene TRBJ2-7, with 7 bases lining up with TRBD2. Germline CDR1 is SGHAT and CDR2 is FQNNGV. V lost 3 bases, J lost 2 bases, and 7 bases stayed unmatched. This CDR3 is 15 amino acids long. This CDR3 is CASSFGVAGTYEQYF. Here the CDR3 DNA reads TGTGCCAGCAGCTTCGGGGTAGCGGGTACCTACGAGCAGTACTTC.

This clone was observed a handful of times. The chain recombines TRBV7-2 with TRBJ1-2; TRBD1 aligns across 7 bases. The germline V gene encodes CDR1 SGHTA and CDR2 FQGNSA. This CDR3 region has 14 residues. Trimming removed 6 bases from V and 0 bases from J; junction bases left unmatched: 4. CDR3 in DNA: TGTGCCAGCAGTCAGGGACAGTCTAACTATGGCTACACCTTC. Translating it yields CASSQGQSNYGYTF. Combining the CDR3 with reference TRBV7-2 and TRBJ1-2 gives the whole variable domain GAGVSQSPSNKVTEKGKDVELRCDPISGHTALYWYRQSLGQGLEFLIYFQGNSAPDKSGLPSDRFSAERTGGSVSTLTIQRTQQEDSAVYLCASSQGQSNYGYTFGSGTRLTVV.

The chain combines TRBV6-2 or TRBV6-3 with TRBJ2-3, with 8 bases lining up with TRBD2. CDR3 length: 14 residues. The germline V gene has CDR1 MNHEY and CDR2 SVGEGT. The trim removed 5 bases at V and 0 bases at J, leaving 1 base unmatched. The CDR3 sequence is CASSERESTDTQYF. CDR3 coding DNA: TGTGCCAGCAGTGAGCGGGAGAGCACAGATACGCAGTATTTT.

V usage is TRBV6-5 and J usage is TRBJ1-1, with unresolved D. Deletions cut 2 bases from V and 1 base from J, with 8 bases between. The CDR3 is made up of 14 amino acids. The germline CDR1 and CDR2 sequences are MNHEY and SVGAGI. CDR3 residues: CASSYRAGNTEAFF. The CDR3 DNA follows: TGTGCCAGCAGTTACAGGGCGGGGAACACTGAAGCTTTCTTT.

This clone was recorded a few times. V usage is TRBV11-2 and J usage is TRBJ2-3; 11 bases line up with TRBD2. This CDR3 has 16 amino acids. The V and J ends lost 1 base and 4 bases, in that order; junction bases with no gene match: 4. The germline CDR1 and CDR2 sequences are SGHAT and FQNNGV. CDR3 protein: CASSLGTLAGADTQYF. CDR3 sequence (DNA): TGTGCCAGCAGCTTAGGAACACTAGCGGGAGCAGATACGCAGTATTTT.

The chain links TRBV28 to TRBJ2-7, with a tentative D call TRBD2 (5 bases). Trimming took 4 bases from V and 6 from J, leaving 10 bases between them. The germline V gene has CDR1 MDHEN and CDR2 SYDVKM. The CDR3 spans 12 residues. This CDR3 reads CASSSGIREQYF. The CDR3 bases are TGTGCCAGCAGTTCCGGGATACGCGAGCAGTACTTC.

Worth noting for this clone: Other DNA sequences in this specimen translate into the identical CDR3. The rearrangement uses TRBV7-3 and TRBJ2-1; TRBD2 aligns across 8 bases. This CDR3 spans 14 amino acids. V lost 2 bases and J lost 3; bases outside the gene matches: 0. Germline CDR1 SGHTA, CDR2 FQGTGA. The CDR3, as DNA: TGTGCCAGCAGCTTAGCGGGGGGCTACAATGAGCAGTTCTTC. Its protein is CASSLAGGYNEQFF.

The chain joins TRBV4-2 to TRBJ2-2; 13 bases agree with TRBD2. Germline V gene lookup returns CDR1 LGHNA and CDR2 YNFKEQ. CDR3 length: 17 residues. The J segment lost 5 bases and the V segment lost 1 base, leaving 4 bases of the junction unmatched. The CDR3: CASSQGTSGSWTGELFF. DNA for the CDR3: TGTGCCAGCAGCCAAGGGACTAGCGGGAGTTGGACCGGGGAGCTGTTTTTT.

V is TRBV28 and J is TRBJ2-2; tentatively, D is TRBD1 (5 bases). Trimming cost V 5 bases and J 4 bases, with 11 bases left between them. The CDR3 sequence is 14 residues long. CDR1 MDHEN and CDR2 SYDVKM come from the germline V gene. CDR3 DNA: TGTGCCAGCAGTCTGGTACAGGTCACCGGGGAGCTGTTTTTT. Translated: CASSLVQVTGELFF.

This clone has a single count. This chain uses TRBV6-1 with TRBJ1-2; D not certain. The V gene's germline CDR1 is MNHNS and CDR2 SASEGT. V was shortened by 1 base and J by 0 bases, with 9 bases between the two germline ends. This CDR3 is built from 15 residues. CDR3 protein: CASSEGQATNYGYTF. Written as DNA, the CDR3 is TGTGCCAGCAGTGAAGGTCAGGCGACTAACTATGGCTACACCTTC.

In this sample, this clone turned up once. Other DNA sequences within the sample encode an identical CDR3. V gene TRBV9 combines with J gene TRBJ2-5, with 13 bases that match TRBD2. V dropped 2 bases and J dropped 0; count of bases not matched to a gene: 4. The CDR3 consists of 17 residues. CDR1 is SGDLS and CDR2 is YYNGEE in the germline V gene. The CDR3 spells CASSVGGTSGNQETQYF. In DNA, the CDR3 is TGTGCCAGCAGCGTGGGGGGGACTAGCGGGAACCAAGAGACCCAGTACTTC.

V and J are TRBV6-5 and TRBJ2-1; TRBD1 matches 7 bases. Trimming took 8 bases from V and 7 from J; bases not matched to a gene: 8. The germline CDR1 and CDR2 sequences are MNHEY and SVGAGI. CDR3 size: 13 residues. The CDR3 sequence: CASLDRERNEQFF. CDR3 coding DNA: TGTGCCAGCCTAGACAGGGAGAGGAATGAGCAGTTCTTC.